Below are 21 T cell receptor beta chains sequenced from a single sample in a study of T-cell memory formation after mild COVID-19. TCRdb passed the 5' RACE reads through MiXCR, listing each CDR3 protein once. Here the sample spans 350,000 or so distinct CDR3 sequences, around a fifth being singletons. Sequenced input: PBMCs or a T cell subset sorted from them (not recorded which). These receptors were taken from an adult woman who had mild COVID-19 (a few samples of this study predate the infection). Cell type and time point are not known.

This clonotype has more than one count but fewer than ten. The chain carries TRBV4-1 and TRBJ2-3; 9 bases align to TRBD1. V lost 3 bases, J lost 3 bases, and 13 bases stayed unmatched. CDR1 and CDR2 (germline): MGHRA, YSYEKL. This CDR3 has 18 residues. The CDR3 nucleotides are TGCGCCAGCAGCCAGGTATTGACCGGGACAGGGCGTACAGATACGCAGTATTTT. Translation gives CASSQVLTGTGRTDTQYF.

V and J are TRBV5-1 and TRBJ1-1; tentatively, D is TRBD1 (6 bases). Germline V gives CDR1 SGHRS, CDR2 YFSETQ. V gave up 2 bases and J gave up 4 bases, with 9 bases separating them. The CDR3 length is 13 residues. The CDR3: CASSFGQSTEAFF. The CDR3 DNA reads as TGCGCCAGCAGCTTTGGACAGAGCACTGAAGCTTTCTTT.

V is TRBV9 and J is TRBJ1-2; 9 bases align to TRBD1. The CDR3 has 15 residues. Germline values: CDR1 SGDLS, CDR2 YYNGEE. V shed 4 bases and J 2 bases; nucleotides not matched to a gene: 6. The CDR3 spells CASSTWTGDNYGYTF. The CDR3 coding sequence is TGTGCCAGCAGCACCTGGACAGGGGACAACTATGGCTACACCTTC.

This clonotype has only a few counts. The V and J genes are TRBV25-1 and TRBJ1-1; no firm D call. This CDR3 comprises 12 residues. The V end was cut by 3 bases, the J end by 6 bases, with 8 bases between. The V gene's germline CDR1 is MGHDK and CDR2 SYGVNS. CDR3 bases: TGTGCCAGCAGTGACAGTCTAGCTGAAGCTTTCTTT. Translating it yields CASSDSLAEAFF.

The chain uses TRBV27 and TRBJ2-1, with D possibly being TRBD1 (7 bases). V dropped 10 bases and J dropped 4 bases, with 20 bases sitting between them. CDR3 length equals 15 residues. CDR1 MNHEY and CDR2 SMNVEV come from the germline V gene (reference sequence). The CDR3 region is CATQREAGGYNEQFF. The CDR3 coding sequence is TGTGCCACCCAGAGGGAGGCAGGGGGATACAATGAGCAGTTCTTC.

V and J are TRBV29-1 and TRBJ1-1; TRBD1 might be the D (5 bases). The CDR3 is made up of 14 amino acids. The V end was cut by 3 bases, the J end by 3 bases, with 14 bases between. CDR1 is SQVTM and CDR2 is ANQGSEA in the germline V gene. CDR3 DNA: TGCAGCGTTGACGGGGGGAAATCGTACACTGAAGCTTTCTTT. It specifies CSVDGGKSYTEAFF.

Only a few counts were recorded for this clonotype. This chain connects TRBV27 to TRBJ2-3, with D uncertain. V was cut by 10 bases and J by 2 bases, with 16 bases left in between. This CDR3 has 14 residues. Germline lookup yields CDR1 MNHEY and CDR2 SMNVEV (reference sequence). CDR3 sequence (DNA): TGTGCCACCGCCTACAGCAGCACCACAGATACGCAGTATTTT. It is translated as CATAYSSTTDTQYF.

The gene calls are TRBV4-1 and TRBJ1-1, with D hard to call. Germline assignment: CDR1 MGHRA and CDR2 YSYEKL. This CDR3 has 14 residues. V was pared by 2 bases and J by 7 bases, with 14 bases between. CDR3 sequence (DNA): TGCGCCAGCAGCCAAAGTCTCAGGAGTCTTGAAGCTTTCTTT. Encoded protein: CASSQSLRSLEAFF.

The rearrangement links TRBV2 to TRBJ2-3; 12 bases map to TRBD2. Germline assignment: CDR1 SNHLY and CDR2 FYNNEI. Trimming took 8 bases from V and 5 from J; bases not matched to a gene: 11. The CDR3 spans 16 residues. As DNA, the CDR3 is TGTGCCAGCGACCCCGGGACTAGCGGGTTCAGAGATACGCAGTATTTT. Protein sequence: CASDPGTSGFRDTQYF.

Only a few counts were recorded for this clonotype. The chain employs TRBV20-1 and TRBJ2-1, with D hard to call. V lost 5 bases, J lost 0 bases, and 14 bases lay in between. This CDR3 has 15 residues. CDR1 is DFQATT and CDR2 is SNEGSKA in the germline V gene (reference sequence). DNA for the CDR3: TGCAGTGCTCACCGTGACGAGCGCTCCTACAATGAGCAGTTCTTC. It translates to CSAHRDERSYNEQFF.

This chain uses TRBV7-2 with TRBJ2-3; 7 nucleotides match TRBD2. V dropped 6 bases and J dropped 1; count of bases not matched to a gene: 7. CDR3 length: 15 residues. The germline CDR1 and CDR2 sequences are SGHTA and FQGNSA. DNA of the CDR3: TGTGCCAGCAGTCCATACACTAGCGGCACAGATACGCAGTATTTT. Translated, it gives CASSPYTSGTDTQYF. The whole variable domain, filled in from reference TRBV7-2 and TRBJ2-3, reads GAGVSQSPSNKVTEKGKDVELRCDPISGHTALYWYRQSLGQGLEFLIYFQGNSAPDKSGLPSDRFSAERTGGSVSTLTIQRTQQEDSAVYLCASSPYTSGTDTQYFGPGTRLTVL.

This clonotype has just a few counts. The chain links TRBV20-1 to TRBJ2-1; D may match TRBD1 or TRBD2 (6 bases each). Germline CDR1 DFQATT, CDR2 SNEGSKA (reference sequence). Trimming removed 5 bases at V and 8 bases at J, with 13 bases between. There are 12 residues in the CDR3. CDR3 in DNA: TGCAGTGCTGAGGGGGGAAGCGATGAGCAGTTCTTC. Translated: CSAEGGSDEQFF.

This sequence joins TRBV5-1 and TRBJ2-7; 9 bases are a match to TRBD2. Unmatched junction bases numbered 15, after V lost 4 bases and J lost 7 bases. The CDR3 extends over 16 amino acids. The germline CDR1 and CDR2 sequences are SGHRS and YFSETQ. The CDR3 sequence: CASSPQASGILEEQYF. CDR3 nucleotides: TGCGCCAGCAGCCCCCAGGCTAGCGGGATATTGGAGGAGCAGTACTTC.

This clonotype was recorded many times. The CDR3 loop reads CASSQGAGPTHNEQFF. DNA for the CDR3: TGTGCCAGCAGCCAAGGAGCGGGGCCCACCCACAATGAGCAGTTCTTC. The J gene is TRBJ2-1, the V gene TRBV3-1; 7 bases agree with TRBD2. The CDR3 spans 16 residues. Germline V gives CDR1 LGHDT, CDR2 YNNKEL (reference sequence). Trimming at V came to 1 base and at J to 5 bases, leaving 8 bases not matched to a gene.

The genes are TRBV27 and TRBJ1-1; D is perhaps TRBD1 (5 bases). Germline V CDR1 and CDR2: MNHEY, SMNVEV (reference sequence). V was pared by 3 bases and J by 8 bases, with 13 bases between. CDR3 size: 13 residues. CDR3 residues: CASSFSSGTEAFF. CDR3 bases: TGTGCCAGCAGTTTTAGTTCCGGGACCGAAGCTTTCTTT.

The chain uses TRBV4-3 and TRBJ2-7; 9 positions agree with TRBD1. Germline V gene data show CDR1 as LGHNA and CDR2 as YSLEER. The CDR3 has 14 amino acids. J lost 6 bases, V lost 5 bases, and 8 bases had no gene match. The CDR3 DNA is TGCGCCAGCAGCTGGTCGACAGGGGGTGGCGAGCAGTACTTC. Its protein product is CASSWSTGGGEQYF.

The rearrangement joins TRBV4-1 to TRBJ2-3; no reliable D call. V gave up 4 bases and J gave up 6 bases, with 14 bases separating them. Per the germline V gene, CDR1 is MGHRA and CDR2 is YSYEKL. CDR3 size: 14 residues. The CDR3 nucleotides are TGCGCCAGCAGCCCAATACGTCAGTCTGATACGCAGTATTTT. It is translated as CASSPIRQSDTQYF.

This chain connects TRBV14 to TRBJ2-2; TRBD1 aligns across 9 bases. V was pared by 2 bases and J by 7 bases, with 5 bases of the junction left unmatched. The V gene's germline CDR1 is SGHDN and CDR2 FVKESK. The CDR3 consists of 15 residues. For the CDR3, the DNA is TGTGCCAGCAGCCAATGGACAGGGGCAAGCGGGGAGCTGTTTTTT. This encodes CASSQWTGASGELFF. Combining the CDR3 with reference TRBV14 and TRBJ2-2 gives the whole variable domain EAGVTQFPSHSVIEKGQTVTLRCDPISGHDNLYWYRRVMGKEIKFLLHFVKESKQDESGMPNNRFLAERTGGTYSTLKVQPAELEDSGVYFCASSQWTGASGELFFGEGSRLTVL.

The V and J genes are TRBV5-4 and TRBJ2-7; 11 nucleotides align to TRBD2. The CDR3 is 17 residues long. CDR1 and CDR2 (germline): SGHNT, YYREEE (reference sequence). J was trimmed by 1 base and V by 0 bases; bases with no gene match: 6. CDR3 amino acids: CASSLASTSGASYEQYF. The CDR3 nucleotides read TGTGCCAGCAGCTTGGCCTCGACTAGCGGGGCTTCCTACGAGCAGTACTTC.

The V call is TRBV12-3 or TRBV12-4, the J call TRBJ2-5; D might be TRBD2 (7 bases). The CDR3 runs 14 residues. V was cut by 5 bases and J by 7 bases, with 17 bases left in between. The DNA for the CDR3 is TGTGCCAGCAGTCCCTCGGGGGGCCCCGGGACCCAGTACTTC. As protein: CASSPSGGPGTQYF.

The chain uses TRBV7-3 and TRBJ2-7; maybe TRBD1 (5 bases). The CDR3 loop spans 13 amino acids. Germline-derived CDR1 and CDR2 are SGHTA and FQGTGA. The V and J ends lost 5 bases and 6 bases respectively, with 14 bases between them. CDR3 protein: CASSPSAQGEQYF. CDR3 in DNA: TGTGCCAGCAGCCCCTCGGCCCAGGGCGAGCAGTACTTC. The full variable domain, in which reference TRBV7-3 and TRBJ2-7 provide the parts outside the CDR3, is GAGVSQTPSNKVTEKGKYVELRCDPISGHTALYWYRQSLGQGPEFLIYFQGTGAADDSGLPNDRFFAVRPEGSVSTLKIQRTERGDSAVYLCASSPSAQGEQYFGPGTRLTVT.